One and the same sample provided the 21 T cell receptor beta chains below, sequenced in a study of OX40 agonist ivuxolimab in advanced cancers. Generated by immunoSEQ multiplex PCR, the TCRdb table keeps only in-frame clones and is missing some. The data contain 70,000 to 75,000 clones, roughly 86% of them singletons. Source: CD4+ or CD8+ T cells sorted from blood, taken in a trial of the OX40 agonist ivuxolimab. Every receptor here comes from an adult with an advanced solid tumor such as melanoma, head and neck, liver or kidney cancer.

The chain is built from TRBV7-2 and TRBJ1-2; D possibly corresponds to TRBD1 (5 bases). Deletions cut 5 bases from V and 5 bases from J, with 15 bases between. The CDR3 has 14 amino acids. Germline CDR1 and CDR2: SGHTA and FQGNSA. CDR3 sequence reads: CASSPNGGSYGYTF. CDR3 in DNA: TGTGCCAGCAGCCCAAACGGGGGATCATATGGCTACACCTTC.

The chain links TRBV4-3 to TRBJ1-4; D gene unclear. V lost 2 bases to trimming and J lost 6 bases, with 13 bases between them. The germline V gene encodes CDR1 LGHNA and CDR2 YSLEER. This CDR3 comprises 15 residues. The DNA of the CDR3 is TGCGCCAGCAGCCAATTAGTGGGCGGGGATGAAAAACTGTTTTTT. Translation: CASSQLVGGDEKLFF.

V usage is TRBV18 and J usage is TRBJ1-2; D not resolved. This CDR3 has 13 amino acids. Germline V gene lookup returns CDR1 KGHSH and CDR2 LQKENI. Trimming removed 3 bases at V and 1 base at J, with 6 bases between. The CDR3 protein is CASSPVLNYGYTF. Here the CDR3 DNA reads TGTGCCAGCTCACCGGTGCTTAACTATGGCTACACCTTC.

The rearrangement links TRBV15 to TRBJ1-1, with TRBD1 matching over 7 bases. CDR1 is LNHNV and CDR2 is YYDKDF in the germline V gene (reference sequence). J was trimmed by 6 bases and V by 4 bases; bases with no gene match: 5. CDR3 size: 13 residues. The CDR3 sequence: CATSTRQGPEAFF. DNA for the CDR3: TGTGCCACCAGCACACGACAGGGACCTGAAGCTTTCTTT.

The rearrangement uses TRBV7-8 and TRBJ2-1, with D possibly matching TRBD2 (6 bases). Germline CDR1 is SGHVS and CDR2 is FQNEAQ. The V end lost 5 bases, the J end lost 4 bases, and 12 bases lay between the germline ends. The CDR3 has 14 residues. The CDR3 here is CASSPPGSYNEQFF. For the CDR3, the DNA is TGTGCCAGCAGCCCACCCGGGAGTTACAATGAGCAGTTCTTC.

The rearrangement uses TRBV27 and TRBJ1-2; D gene unclear. CDR3 length: 13 residues. Germline V CDR1 and CDR2: MNHEY, SMNVEV (reference sequence). V dropped 5 bases and J dropped 8 bases, with 15 bases sitting between them. The CDR3, as DNA: TGTGCCAGCAGTCCAAGTCTCGGGTTCGGCTACACCTTC. This sequence encodes CASSPSLGFGYTF.

The chain employs TRBV19 and TRBJ2-1; no definite D call. Germline V gene data show CDR1 as LNHDA and CDR2 as SQIVND (reference sequence). V lost 7 bases and J lost 7, with 17 bases in between. The CDR3 totals 14 residues. The CDR3 is CASMLNWVGNEQFF. CDR3 coding DNA: TGTGCCAGTATGTTGAATTGGGTTGGGAATGAGCAGTTCTTC. The whole variable domain, remainder taken from reference TRBV19 and TRBJ2-1, is DGGITQSPKYLFRKEGQNVTLSCEQNLNHDAMYWYRQDPGQGLRLIYYSQIVNDFQKGDIAEGYSVSREKKESFPLTVTSAQKNPTAFYLCASMLNWVGNEQFFGPGTRLTVL.

The rearrangement joins TRBV19 to TRBJ1-1; D gene unclear. CDR1 is LNHDA, CDR2 SQIVND, per germline (reference sequence). CDR3 length equals 14 residues. With 2 bases removed from V and 1 base from J, the gap between germline ends came to 8 bases. This CDR3 is CASSITLQNTEAFF. CDR3 nucleotides: TGTGCCAGTAGTATAACCCTCCAGAACACTGAAGCTTTCTTT. Based on the CDR3 plus reference TRBV19 and TRBJ1-1, the full variable domain is DGGITQSPKYLFRKEGQNVTLSCEQNLNHDAMYWYRQDPGQGLRLIYYSQIVNDFQKGDIAEGYSVSREKKESFPLTVTSAQKNPTAFYLCASSITLQNTEAFFGQGTRLTVV.

V usage is TRBV5-1 and J usage is TRBJ1-5; D ambiguous. Trimming removed 0 bases from V and 6 bases from J, with 10 bases in between. Germline loops: CDR1 SGHRS, CDR2 YFSETQ. The length of the CDR3 is 14 residues. The CDR3 nucleotides are TGCGCCAGCAGCTTGGGGCCTGTTGGTCAGCCCCAGCATTTT. This encodes CASSLGPVGQPQHF. The variable domain in full, completed from reference TRBV5-1 and TRBJ1-5, reads KAGVTQTPRYLIKTRGQQVTLSCSPISGHRSVSWYQQTPGQGLQFLFEYFSETQRNKGNFPGRFSGRQFSNSRSEMNVSTLELGDSALYLCASSLGPVGQPQHFGDGTRLSIL.

This chain joins TRBV10-3 and TRBJ1-5; D might be TRBD1 (5 bases). CDR1 is ENHRY and CDR2 is SYGVKD in the germline V gene. CDR3 length: 13 amino acids. V was shortened by 4 bases and J by 8 bases, with 12 bases between the two germline ends. The CDR3 DNA reads TGTGCCATCAGTGGAGGGACGGGGGAGCCCCAGCATTTT. It encodes CAISGGTGEPQHF.

The chain joins TRBV5-1 to TRBJ2-4; D tentatively fits TRBD1 or TRBD2 (5 bases each). V was cut by 0 bases and J by 6 bases, with 10 bases left in between. This CDR3 contains 14 residues. In germline, CDR1 is SGHRS, CDR2 YFSETQ. CDR3 in DNA: TGCGCCAGCAGCTTGGGCCGGGACCTAAACATTCAGTACTTC. Amino acids: CASSLGRDLNIQYF.

This clone was seen only a few times. The chain links TRBV10-3 to TRBJ1-5, with D hard to call. V lost 10 bases and J lost 5, with 15 bases in between. The CDR3 totals 13 residues. CDR1 and CDR2 (germline): ENHRY, SYGVKD. CDR3 sequence reads: CATVPYLDQPQHF. CDR3 DNA: TGTGCCACCGTTCCTTATCTAGATCAGCCCCAGCATTTT.

The chain combines TRBV4-1 with TRBJ2-1, with D maybe TRBD2 (5 bases). The germline V and J ends were trimmed by 4 bases and 11 bases, with 15 bases remaining between them. The CDR3 consists of 13 residues. Germline lookup yields CDR1 MGHRA and CDR2 YSYEKL. CDR3 coding DNA: TGCGCCAGCAGCCTCGAGGGTCGGTCCAAGCAGTTCTTC. This codes for CASSLEGRSKQFF.

The chain recombines TRBV19 with TRBJ1-1, with D possibly TRBD1 on 5 matching bases. Trimming stripped 4 bases from V and 5 bases from J, with 20 bases between. This CDR3 spans 16 amino acids. Per the germline V gene, CDR1 is LNHDA and CDR2 is SQIVND (reference sequence). In DNA, the CDR3 is TGTGCCAGTAGTAGCCGAGGTACACGGGGCGATACTGAAGCTTTCTTT. This sequence encodes CASSSRGTRGDTEAFF.

The CDR3 nucleotides are TGTGCCACCAGCCTGGACAGGGCCCTCCTACGGAATCAGCCCCAGCATTTT. It specifies CATSLDRALLRNQPQHF. The V call is TRBV15, the J call TRBJ1-5; 8 bases line up with TRBD1. CDR3 size: 17 residues. Germline-derived CDR1 and CDR2 are LNHNV and YYDKDF (reference sequence). Trimming removed 5 bases from V and 4 bases from J; junction bases left unmatched: 13.

This chain links TRBV6-5 with TRBJ1-1, with TRBD1 matching over 7 bases. V was pared by 0 bases and J by 11 bases, with 9 bases of the junction left unmatched. This CDR3 has 14 amino acids. Germline assignment: CDR1 MNHEY and CDR2 SVGAGI. The CDR3 loop reads CASSYSAGQQKAFF. The CDR3 coding sequence is TGTGCCAGCAGTTACTCGGCGGGACAGCAGAAGGCTTTCTTT.

V and J are TRBV7-2 and TRBJ2-7, with D maybe TRBD1 (6 bases). This CDR3 spans 14 amino acids. Trimming took 5 bases from V and 4 from J, leaving 15 bases between them. Germline-derived CDR1 and CDR2 are SGHTA and FQGNSA. The CDR3, as DNA: TGTGCCAGCAGCCGAGACAGGTCTCGGTACGAGCAGTACTTC. Amino acid sequence: CASSRDRSRYEQYF.

This clone has more than one count but fewer than ten. The chain combines TRBV19 with TRBJ2-2; 11 positions match TRBD2. Looked up from germline, CDR1 is LNHDA and CDR2 is SQIVND (reference sequence). The CDR3 runs to 18 residues. The V segment lost 7 bases and the J segment 0 bases; nucleotides outside the gene matches: 10. The CDR3 sequence is CASTARGSGGANTGELFF. The CDR3 coding sequence is TGTGCCAGTACCGCGCGGGGTAGCGGGGGGGCGAACACCGGGGAGCTGTTTTTT.

The chain recombines TRBV14 with TRBJ1-1; no clear D gene. Trimming pared 0 bases from V and 2 bases from J, leaving 7 bases between. Germline CDR1 is SGHDN and CDR2 is FVKESK. The CDR3 totals 14 residues. CDR3 residues: CASSQDRVNTEAFF. As DNA, the CDR3 is TGTGCCAGCAGCCAAGATCGGGTTAACACTGAAGCTTTCTTT.

V is TRBV6-5 and J is TRBJ2-5; TRBD2 is a possible D gene (5 bases). This CDR3 is 15 amino acids long. V lost 7 bases and J lost 3, with 18 bases in between. CDR1 MNHEY and CDR2 SVGAGI come from the germline V gene. CDR3 in amino acids: CASTPLRRREETQYF. CDR3 DNA sequence: TGTGCCAGCACCCCGTTACGTAGGCGGGAAGAGACCCAGTACTTC.

V and J are TRBV7-9 and TRBJ1-1; 7 nucleotides agree with TRBD1. Germline loops: CDR1 SEHNR, CDR2 FQNEAQ (reference sequence). CDR3 length: 14 amino acids. Trimming took 5 bases from V and 0 from J; bases not matched to a gene: 3. DNA of the CDR3: TGTGCCAGCAGCGCACAGGGGATGAACACTGAAGCTTTCTTT. This translates into CASSAQGMNTEAFF. Full variable domain (remainder filled in from reference TRBV7-9 and TRBJ1-1): DTGVSQNPRHKITKRGQNVTFRCDPISEHNRLYWYRQTLGQGPEFLTYFQNEAQLEKSRLLSDRFSAERPKGSFSTLEIQRTEQGDSAMYLCASSAQGMNTEAFFGQGTRLTVV.